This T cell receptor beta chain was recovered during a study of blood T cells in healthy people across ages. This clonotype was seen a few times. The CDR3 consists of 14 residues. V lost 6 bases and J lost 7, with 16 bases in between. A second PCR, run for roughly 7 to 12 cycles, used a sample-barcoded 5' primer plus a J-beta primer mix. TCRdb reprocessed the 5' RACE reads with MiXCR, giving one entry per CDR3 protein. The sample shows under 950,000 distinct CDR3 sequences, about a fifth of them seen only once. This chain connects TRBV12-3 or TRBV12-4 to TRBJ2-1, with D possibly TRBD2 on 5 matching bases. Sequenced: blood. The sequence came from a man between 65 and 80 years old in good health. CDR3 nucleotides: TGTGCCAGCAGACTAGACTCGACGCGGAATGAGCAGTTCTTC. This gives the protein CASRLDSTRNEQFF.